A selection of T cell receptor beta chains follows, all from one sample in a study of beta chain features in type 1 diabetes. Method: immunoSEQ multiplex PCR; TCRdb's copy keeps in-frame clones and lacks some. The sample yields about 390,000 clones, over 8.5% seen once. Sequenced sample: central memory CD4+ T cells from blood. The receptors originated from a man under 40 with type 1 diabetes. The CDR3 runs from the conserved cysteine through the conserved F or W. The D gene is left open where the match is weak. Part of the rows lack a size; the others show once, few, many or a class for expanded clones.

V	D	J	size	CDR3	DNA
TRBV6-5	TRBD1	TRBJ2-2	-	CASRNRGHTGELFF	TGTGCCAGCAGAAACAGGGGGCACACCGGGGAGCTGTTTTTT
TRBV5-6	-	TRBJ2-6	few	CASSLVPASGANVLTF	TGTGCCAGCAGCTTGGTCCCAGCCTCTGGGGCCAACGTCCTGACTTTC
TRBV4-2	TRBD1	TRBJ2-7	few	CASSYQTGALAGEQYF	TGTGCCAGCAGCTATCAGACAGGGGCCCTGGCGGGGGAGCAGTACTTC
TRBV28	-	TRBJ2-7	-	CASSPTGERFYEQYF	TGTGCCAGCAGTCCGACCGGGGAAAGATTCTACGAGCAGTACTTC
TRBV5-4	TRBD2	TRBJ2-1	few	CASSLPSGEQFF	TGTGCCAGCAGCCTGCCTAGCGGGGAGCAGTTCTTC
TRBV7-3	-	TRBJ2-1	-	CASSLGGTDNEQFF	TGTGCCAGCAGCTTAGGTGGCACGGACAATGAGCAGTTCTTC
TRBV29-1	-	TRBJ2-7	few	CSALDSGYEQYF	TGCAGCGCATTGGACTCAGGGTACGAGCAGTACTTC
TRBV10-2	-	TRBJ1-2	-	CASARGGSEGGYTF	TGCGCCTCAGCAAGAGGAGGGAGCGAAGGTGGCTACACCTTC
TRBV12-5	TRBD2	TRBJ2-3	-	CASGPAGNSPTDTQYF	TGTGCTAGTGGTCCAGCGGGAAATAGTCCCACAGATACGCAGTATTTT
TRBV5-1	TRBD1	TRBJ1-1	-	CASSGAAGGFGTEAFF	TGCGCCAGCAGCGGGGCGGCAGGGGGTTTTGGCACTGAAGCTTTCTTT
TRBV11-2	-	TRBJ2-5	-	CASSPFWETQYF	TGTGCCAGCAGCCCCTTTTGGGAGACCCAGTACTTC
TRBV25-1	-	TRBJ2-1	few	CASSEGSGSYNEQFF	TGTGCCAGCAGTGAGGGGTCAGGGTCCTACAATGAGCAGTTCTTC
TRBV10-3	-	TRBJ2-5	few	CASSYNGPRTQYF	TGTGCCAGCAGTTACAACGGCCCGAGGACCCAGTACTTC
TRBV5-5	-	TRBJ2-2	few	CASIRHSNTGELFF	TGTGCCAGCATTCGACATTCGAACACCGGGGAGCTGTTTTTT
TRBV5-1	TRBD2	TRBJ2-1	few	CASSPGTRTTTEQFF	TGCGCCAGCAGCCCGGGGACTAGGACTACAACTGAGCAGTTCTTC
TRBV6-5	TRBD1	TRBJ1-1	-	CASSNRDRAEAFF	TGTGCCAGCAGTAACCGGGACAGGGCGGAAGCTTTCTTT
TRBV5-4	-	TRBJ2-5	few	CASSLLQGEETQYF	TGTGCCAGCAGCTTGTTACAGGGAGAAGAGACCCAGTACTTC
TRBV5-4	TRBD1	TRBJ2-5	few	CASSAGQGRETQYF	TGTGCCAGCAGCGCCGGACAGGGCCGGGAGACCCAGTACTTC
TRBV5-4	-	TRBJ2-2	-	CASSLGSQRSTGELFF	TGTGCCAGCAGCTTGGGCTCCCAGAGGTCCACCGGGGAGCTGTTTTTT
TRBV7-9	-	TRBJ2-7	many	CASSLAVRDYEQYF	TGTGCCAGCAGCTTAGCGGTCAGGGACTACGAGCAGTACTTC
TRBV11-2	TRBD2	TRBJ2-2	few	CASSVSGRLGAGELFF	TGTGCCAGCAGCGTTAGCGGGAGGTTAGGTGCCGGGGAGCTGTTTTTT
TRBV7-2	-	TRBJ1-5	-	CASSSQVSNQPQHF	TGTGCCAGCAGCTCCCAGGTTAGCAATCAGCCCCAGCATTTT
TRBV6-1	-	TRBJ2-5	-	CASSHGNKETQYF	TGTGCCAGCAGCCATGGGAATAAAGAGACCCAGTACTTC
TRBV18	-	TRBJ2-3	-	CASSPSGATDTQYF	TGTGCCAGCTCACCTTCCGGGGCCACAGATACGCAGTATTTT
TRBV7-8	-	TRBJ1-5	few	CASTPKFGGDNQPQHF	TGTGCCAGCACCCCAAAGTTCGGGGGGGACAATCAGCCCCAGCATTTT
TRBV7-9	-	TRBJ2-7	few	CASSFSAISYEQYF	TGTGCCAGCAGCTTCTCGGCCATTTCCTACGAGCAGTACTTC
TRBV28	-	TRBJ1-3	many	CATQDSSSGNTIYF	TGTGCCACGCAAGACAGTTCCTCTGGAAACACCATATATTTT
TRBV10-3	-	TRBJ2-5	many	CAISESTGQQETQYF	TGTGCCATCAGTGAGTCGACAGGCCAACAAGAGACCCAGTACTTC
TRBV6-1	TRBD1	TRBJ2-5	-	CASSLGTGETQYF	TGTGCCAGCAGTTTAGGGACAGGAGAGACCCAGTACTTC
TRBV15	-	TRBJ2-6	few	CATSRGTASGANVLTF	TGTGCCACCAGCAGAGGAACCGCCTCTGGGGCCAACGTCCTGACTTTC
TRBV19	-	TRBJ2-6	few	CASSIGGPGANVLTF	TGTGCCAGTAGTATCGGGGGCCCTGGGGCCAACGTCCTGACTTTC